The TCR beta chain described here comes from a study of blood T cell repertoires in COVID-19. Germline-derived CDR1 and CDR2 are SGHAT and FQNNGV. Trimming stripped 5 bases from V and 9 bases from J, with 11 bases between. This CDR3 region has 13 residues. Repertoires were generated with immunoSEQ multiplex PCR, while TCRdb's copy carries only in-frame clones and drops some. The table records about 100,000 clones, roughly 79% of them present only once. This clone was counted a few times. V usage is TRBV11-2 and J usage is TRBJ1-6, with D maybe TRBD1 (6 bases). The clonotype originates from a woman in her seventies with acute or convalescent COVID-19. Sequencing was done on a sample of peripheral blood. The CDR3 spells CASSMDSVSPLHF. DNA of the CDR3: TGTGCCAGCAGCATGGACAGTGTTTCACCCCTCCACTTT.